This T cell receptor beta chain was observed in a study of cytomegalovirus exposure and HLA in healthy donors. The CDR3 totals 13 residues. CDR1 is SGHRS and CDR2 is YFSETQ in the germline V gene. Trimming removed 0 bases from V and 7 bases from J, with 10 bases in between. The PCR employed 60 Vbeta primers together with 13 Jbeta primers. The repertoire was sequenced with immunoSEQ multiplex PCR; TCRdb's copy has only in-frame clones and lacks some. This repertoire includes 60,000 to 65,000 clones. The specimen sequenced was PBMCs. The chain couples TRBV5-1 to TRBJ1-2; D gene uncertain. This TCR was recovered from a woman under 30 in good health and CMV-seronegative. In nucleotides, the CDR3 is TGCGCCAGCAGCTTGGCCGTCGGTGGTGGCTACACCTTC. Protein product: CASSLAVGGGYTF.